The rows below give T cell receptor beta chains drawn from one sample of a study of beta chain features in type 1 diabetes. The method was immunoSEQ multiplex PCR; TCRdb's version includes in-frame clones alone and lacks a portion of them. This sample has about 260,000 clones, with 68% found just once. Sequencing was performed on naive CD4+ T cells from blood. The receptors derive from a man aged 30-40 years in good health. The CDR3 runs from the conserved cysteine through the conserved F or W. The D gene is left open where the match is weak. Not every row has a clone size; where given, it reads once, few, many or a size class.

clone_size	v_call	j_call	d_call	cdr3_aa	cdr3_nt
.	TRBV5-1	TRBJ2-5	.	CASSSGSQETQYF	TGCGCCAGCAGCTCGGGATCTCAAGAGACCCAGTACTTC
.	TRBV7-2	TRBJ2-1	.	CASSLGVGIQQFF	TGTGCCAGCAGCTTAGGGGTTGGTATTCAGCAGTTCTTC
.	TRBV7-6	TRBJ2-5	TRBD2	CASSLGIAGEETQYF	TGTGCCAGCAGCTTAGGCATAGCGGGGGAAGAGACCCAGTACTTC
.	TRBV16	TRBJ2-1	.	CASSQHTGNEQFF	TGTGCCAGCAGCCAACACACGGGGAATGAGCAGTTCTTC
.	TRBV4-1	TRBJ2-1	.	CASSPPGPYNEQFF	TGCGCCAGCAGCCCCCCGGGACCTTACAATGAGCAGTTCTTC
.	TRBV11-2	TRBJ2-1	.	CASSLASSYNEQFF	TGTGCCAGCAGCTTGGCCAGCTCCTACAATGAGCAGTTCTTC
.	TRBV2	TRBJ2-3	TRBD2	CASFPTSGSSDTQYF	TGTGCCAGCTTCCCGACTAGCGGGAGCTCAGATACGCAGTATTTT
.	TRBV19	TRBJ2-5	.	CASSPGQGYQETQYF	TGTGCCAGTAGCCCAGGTCAGGGCTACCAAGAGACCCAGTACTTC
.	TRBV11-2	TRBJ2-1	.	CASSSGPPTYNEQFF	TGTGCCAGCAGCTCAGGACCGCCGACCTACAATGAGCAGTTCTTC
.	TRBV30	TRBJ2-3	.	CAWSADGPSTDTRYF	TGTGCCTGGAGTGCAGACGGGCCCAGCACAGATACGCGGTATTTT
.	TRBV25-1	TRBJ1-3	.	CASSEPLGNTIYF	TGTGCCAGCAGTGAACCCCTCGGAAACACCATATATTTT
.	TRBV25-1	TRBJ2-4	TRBD1	CASSDDRGNIQYF	TGTGCCAGCAGTGACGACAGGGGAAACATTCAGTACTTC
.	TRBV19	TRBJ1-2	.	CASSTREGPSGYTF	TGTGCCAGTAGTACCCGCGAAGGGCCGTCTGGCTACACCTTC
few	TRBV2	TRBJ2-1	.	CASSAWAGAYNEQFF	TGTGCCAGCAGTGCCTGGGCAGGAGCCTACAATGAGCAGTTCTTC
.	TRBV29-1	TRBJ1-1	.	CSVVGGLNTEAFF	TGCAGCGTTGTAGGAGGGCTGAACACTGAAGCTTTCTTT
.	TRBV19	TRBJ2-2	TRBD1	CASSIGQATGELFF	TGTGCCAGTAGTATCGGACAGGCGACCGGGGAGCTGTTTTTT
.	TRBV20-1	TRBJ2-5	.	CSARDGETQYF	TGCAGTGCTAGAGATGGAGAGACCCAGTACTTC
.	TRBV11-2	TRBJ2-7	.	CASSRPGAAYEQYF	TGTGCCAGCAGCCGTCCTGGTGCGGCCTACGAGCAGTACTTC
.	TRBV30	TRBJ2-7	.	CAWSFIGRVSYEQYF	TGTGCCTGGAGTTTTATAGGCAGAGTTTCCTACGAGCAGTACTTC
.	TRBV29-1	TRBJ2-3	.	CSVDSGILDTQYF	TGCAGCGTTGATTCGGGGATACTAGATACGCAGTATTTT
.	TRBV15	TRBJ2-6	.	CATSRALGTGANVLTF	TGTGCCACCAGCAGAGCCCTTGGGACTGGGGCCAACGTCCTGACTTTC
few	TRBV30	TRBJ2-7	.	CAWSARLRTVDEQYF	TGTGCCTGGAGTGCCCGGCTGCGGACAGTGGACGAGCAGTACTTC
.	TRBV4-1	TRBJ2-3	.	CASSPDGTSVGDTQYF	TGCGCCAGCAGCCCTGACGGGACTTCGGTCGGTGATACGCAGTATTTT
few	TRBV29-1	TRBJ2-3	.	CSVDAPDTQYF	TGCAGCGTTGATGCGCCAGATACGCAGTATTTT
.	TRBV18	TRBJ2-3	.	CASSPPSGTDTQYF	TGTGCCAGCTCACCACCTTCTGGCACAGATACGCAGTATTTT
.	TRBV30	TRBJ2-3	.	CAWGTELTSDTQYF	TGTGCCTGGGGGACTGAATTAACGTCAGATACGCAGTATTTT
.	TRBV10-1	TRBJ1-1	.	CASSGGPNTEAFF	TGCGCCAGCAGTGGAGGACCGAACACTGAAGCTTTCTTT
few	TRBV29-1	TRBJ2-5	TRBD1	CSVGRDRGLETQYF	TGCAGCGTTGGCCGGGACAGGGGGCTAGAGACCCAGTACTTC
few	TRBV20-1	TRBJ2-3	.	CGNGMGDTQYF	TGCGGAAACGGGATGGGGGATACGCAGTATTTT
few	TRBV4-1	TRBJ2-3	.	CASSQAGHRSTDTQYF	TGCGCCAGCAGCCAAGCGGGACACCGGAGCACAGATACGCAGTATTTT
.	TRBV7-9	TRBJ1-1	.	CASSLSGAHVEAFF	TGTGCCAGCAGCTTGAGCGGGGCGCACGTTGAAGCTTTCTTT
.	TRBV29-1	TRBJ2-7	.	CSVGAGEEQYF	TGCAGCGTTGGGGCAGGGGAGGAGCAGTACTTC
.	TRBV4-3	TRBJ1-1	.	CASSQDLVRGLEAFF	TGCGCCAGCAGCCAAGATCTGGTGCGAGGTCTCGAGGCTTTCTTT
.	TRBV7-6	TRBJ2-3	TRBD1	CASSRGQGTDTQYF	TGTGCCAGCAGCAGGGGACAGGGTACAGATACGCAGTATTTT
.	TRBV9	TRBJ2-1	.	CASSVANEQFF	TGTGCCAGCAGCGTAGCCAATGAGCAGTTCTTC
few	TRBV30	TRBJ2-3	.	CAWSSQPSDTQYF	TGTGCCTGGAGTTCTCAGCCGTCAGATACGCAGTATTTT
.	TRBV4-1	TRBJ2-6	.	CASSQLPGHLSSGANVLTF	TGCGCCAGCAGCCAACTTCCGGGACACCTGAGCTCTGGGGCCAACGTCCTGACTTTC
.	TRBV30	TRBJ2-3	TRBD2	CAFSGGSTDTQYF	TGTGCCTTTAGCGGGGGGAGCACAGATACGCAGTATTTT
once	TRBV9	TRBJ2-4	.	CASSVEGVSSIQYF	TGTGCCAGCAGCGTTGAGGGAGTATCGAGCATTCAGTACTTC
.	TRBV7-9	TRBJ1-2	.	CASSPSGITHGYTF	TGTGCCAGCAGCCCCTCGGGGATTACGCATGGCTACACCTTC
.	TRBV13	TRBJ2-2	.	CASSPTPGELFF	TGTGCCAGCAGTCCCACACCCGGGGAGCTGTTTTTT
few	TRBV5-1	TRBJ2-3	.	CASSLVSTDTQYF	TGCGCCAGCAGCTTGGTGAGCACAGATACGCAGTATTTT
.	TRBV7-9	TRBJ1-6	TRBD1	CASSRDRGPGNSPLHF	TGTGCCAGCAGCCGGGACAGGGGGCCTGGTAATTCACCCCTCCACTTT
once	TRBV2	TRBJ2-1	.	CASSVYEQFF	TGTGCCAGCAGTGTATATGAGCAGTTCTTC